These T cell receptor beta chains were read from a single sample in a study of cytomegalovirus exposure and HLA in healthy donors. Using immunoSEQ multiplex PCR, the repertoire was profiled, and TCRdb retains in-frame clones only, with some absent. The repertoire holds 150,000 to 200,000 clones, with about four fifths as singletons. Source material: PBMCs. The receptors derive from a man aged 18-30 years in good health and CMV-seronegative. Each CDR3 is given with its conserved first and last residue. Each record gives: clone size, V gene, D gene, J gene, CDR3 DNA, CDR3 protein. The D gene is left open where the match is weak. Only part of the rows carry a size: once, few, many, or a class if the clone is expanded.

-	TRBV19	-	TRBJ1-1	TGTGCCAGTAGTATAGATGAACAAGTGAACACTGAAGCTTTCTTT	CASSIDEQVNTEAFF
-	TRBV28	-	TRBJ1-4	TGTGCCAGCAGGCTAACACAGCTGTCTAATGAAAAACTGTTTTTT	CASRLTQLSNEKLFF
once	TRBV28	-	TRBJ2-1	TGTGCCAGCAGGTCCGGAGGGTTCAATGAGCAGTTCTTC	CASRSGGFNEQFF
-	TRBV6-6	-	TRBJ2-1	TGTGCCAGCAGTTACGCCCCTAGATACAATGAGCAGTTCTTC	CASSYAPRYNEQFF
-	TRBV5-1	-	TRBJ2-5	TGCGCCAGCAGCTTGGCCGTAGTGACTCAGGGGGAGACCCAGTACTTC	CASSLAVVTQGETQYF
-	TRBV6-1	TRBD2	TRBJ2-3	TGTGCCAGCAACCCTAGCGGGATAGAAGATACGCAGTATTTT	CASNPSGIEDTQYF
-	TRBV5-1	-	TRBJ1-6	TGCGCCAGCAGCCAACAGGGATTGGGTTCACCCCTCCACTTT	CASSQQGLGSPLHF
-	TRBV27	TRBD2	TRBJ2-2	TGTGCCAGCAGATCCTACCCCCTAGCGGGGGGGCCCGGGGAGCTGTTTTTT	CASRSYPLAGGPGELFF
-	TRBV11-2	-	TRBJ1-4	TGTGCCAGCAGCTTAGTCAGGAATGAAAAACTGTTTTTT	CASSLVRNEKLFF
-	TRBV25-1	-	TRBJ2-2	TGTGCCAGCAGTGGTCAGGGCCCTATCAACACCGGGGAGCTGTTTTTT	CASSGQGPINTGELFF
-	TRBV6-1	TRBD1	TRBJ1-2	TGTGCCAGCAGAGCCGGGACAGGGGCTTATGGCTACACCTTC	CASRAGTGAYGYTF
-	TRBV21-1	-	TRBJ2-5	TGTGCCAGCAGGGGTTCGGGCGGGGGTCACCAAGAGACCCAGTACTTC	CASRGSGGGHQETQYF
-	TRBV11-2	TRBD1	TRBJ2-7	TGTGCCAGCAGCCCGCTTGACAGGGATTCGCCCTACGAGCAGTACTTC	CASSPLDRDSPYEQYF
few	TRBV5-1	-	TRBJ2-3	TGCGCCAGCAGCGCGGTGAGAGATACGCAGTATTTT	CASSAVRDTQYF
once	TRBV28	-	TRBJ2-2	TGTGCCAGCAGTTTAATCAGGACCGGGGAGCTGTTTTTT	CASSLIRTGELFF
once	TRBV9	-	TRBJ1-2	TGTGCCAGCAGCGCCCAGGGTAGTGGGTATGGCTACACCTTC	CASSAQGSGYGYTF
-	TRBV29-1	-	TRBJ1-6	TGCAGCGTTGTTGTGACAGAAGATTCACCCCTCCACTTT	CSVVVTEDSPLHF
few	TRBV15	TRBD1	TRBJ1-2	TGTGCCACCAGCAGAGATGGGACAGGGAGCGGCTATGGCTACACCTTC	CATSRDGTGSGYGYTF
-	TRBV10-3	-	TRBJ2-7	TGTGCCATCAGTGGCGGGACGGTCGGCTACGAGCAGTACTTC	CAISGGTVGYEQYF
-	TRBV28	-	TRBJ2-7	TGTGCCAGCAGTTTCCACAAGACAGAACTCTACTCCTACGAGCAGTACTTC	CASSFHKTELYSYEQYF
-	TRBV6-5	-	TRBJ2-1	TGTGCCAGCGGAGCAAGTGAGCAGTTCTTC	CASGASEQFF